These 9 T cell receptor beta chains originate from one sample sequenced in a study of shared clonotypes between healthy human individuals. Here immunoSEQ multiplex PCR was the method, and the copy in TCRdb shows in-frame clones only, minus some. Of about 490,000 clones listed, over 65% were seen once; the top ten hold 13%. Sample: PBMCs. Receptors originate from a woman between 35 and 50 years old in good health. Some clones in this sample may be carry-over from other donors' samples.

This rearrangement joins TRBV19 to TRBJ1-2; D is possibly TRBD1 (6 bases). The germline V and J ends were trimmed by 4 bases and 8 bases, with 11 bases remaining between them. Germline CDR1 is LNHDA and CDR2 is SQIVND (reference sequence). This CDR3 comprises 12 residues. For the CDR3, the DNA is TGTGCCAGTAGTAACAGGGTGGAAGGCTACACCTTC. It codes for CASSNRVEGYTF.

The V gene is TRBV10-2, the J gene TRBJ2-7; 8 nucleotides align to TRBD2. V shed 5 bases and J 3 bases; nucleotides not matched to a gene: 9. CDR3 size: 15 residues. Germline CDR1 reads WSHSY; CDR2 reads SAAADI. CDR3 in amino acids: CASSREGSGNYEQYF. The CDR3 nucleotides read TGCGCCAGCAGTAGAGAGGGTAGCGGGAACTACGAGCAGTACTTC.

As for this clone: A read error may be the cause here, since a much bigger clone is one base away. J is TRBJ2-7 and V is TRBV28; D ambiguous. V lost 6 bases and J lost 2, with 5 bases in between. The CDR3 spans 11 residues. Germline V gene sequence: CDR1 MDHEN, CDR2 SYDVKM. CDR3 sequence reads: CASSSTYEQYF. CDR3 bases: TGTGCCAGCAGCTCGACCTACGAGCAGTACTTC.

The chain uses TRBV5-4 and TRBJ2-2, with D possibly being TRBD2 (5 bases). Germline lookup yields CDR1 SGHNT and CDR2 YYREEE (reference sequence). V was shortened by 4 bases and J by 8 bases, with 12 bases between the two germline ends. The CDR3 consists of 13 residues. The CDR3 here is CASSGGSLGELFF. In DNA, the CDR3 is TGTGCCAGCAGCGGCGGGTCTTTGGGGGAGCTGTTTTTT.

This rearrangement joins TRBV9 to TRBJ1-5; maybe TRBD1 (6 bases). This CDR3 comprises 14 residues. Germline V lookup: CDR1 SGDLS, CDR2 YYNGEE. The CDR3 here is CASGGPGQNQPQHF. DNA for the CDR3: TGTGCAAGCGGGGGGCCAGGTCAAAATCAGCCCCAGCATTTT.

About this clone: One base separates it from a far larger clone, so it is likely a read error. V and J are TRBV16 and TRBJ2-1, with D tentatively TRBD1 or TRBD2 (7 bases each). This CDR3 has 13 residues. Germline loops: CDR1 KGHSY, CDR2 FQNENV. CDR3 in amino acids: CASSHPPDRRELF. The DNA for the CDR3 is TGTGCCAGCAGCCACCCCCCGGACAGGCGGGAGCTCTTC.

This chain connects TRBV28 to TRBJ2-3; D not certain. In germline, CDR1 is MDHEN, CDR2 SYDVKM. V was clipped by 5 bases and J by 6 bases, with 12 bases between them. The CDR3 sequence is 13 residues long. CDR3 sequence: CASSLDGFDTQYF. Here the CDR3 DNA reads TGTGCCAGCAGTCTAGATGGTTTCGATACGCAGTATTTT.

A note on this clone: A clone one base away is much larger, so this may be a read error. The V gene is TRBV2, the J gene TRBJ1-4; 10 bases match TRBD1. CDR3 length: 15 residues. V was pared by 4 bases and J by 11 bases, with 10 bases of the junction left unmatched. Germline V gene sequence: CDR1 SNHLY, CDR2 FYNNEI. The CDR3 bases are TGTGCCAGCAGTGGTTCGGCGACAGGGGGCAGGAAACTGTTTTTT. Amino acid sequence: CASSGSATGGRKLFF.

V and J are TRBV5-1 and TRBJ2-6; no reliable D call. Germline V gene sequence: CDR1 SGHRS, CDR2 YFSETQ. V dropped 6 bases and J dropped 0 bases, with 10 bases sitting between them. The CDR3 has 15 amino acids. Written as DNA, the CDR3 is TGCGCCAGCAACTTTCAACCCTCTGGGGCCAACGTCCTGACTTTC. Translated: CASNFQPSGANVLTF.